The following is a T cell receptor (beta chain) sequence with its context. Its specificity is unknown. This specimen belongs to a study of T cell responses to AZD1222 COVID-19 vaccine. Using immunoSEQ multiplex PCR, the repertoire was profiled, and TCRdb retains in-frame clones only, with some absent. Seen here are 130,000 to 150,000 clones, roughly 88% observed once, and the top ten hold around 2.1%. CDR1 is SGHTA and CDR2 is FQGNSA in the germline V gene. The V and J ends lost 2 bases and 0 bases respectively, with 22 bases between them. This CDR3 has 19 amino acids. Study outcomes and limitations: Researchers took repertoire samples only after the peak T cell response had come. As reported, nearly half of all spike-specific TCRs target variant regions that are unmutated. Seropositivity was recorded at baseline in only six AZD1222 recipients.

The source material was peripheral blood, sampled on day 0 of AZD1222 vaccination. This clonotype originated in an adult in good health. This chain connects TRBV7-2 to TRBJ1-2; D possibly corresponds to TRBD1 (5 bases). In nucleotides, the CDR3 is TGTGCCAGCAGCTTAATATTTGGGGGGAAACCCTCCTCTAACTATGGCTACACCTTC. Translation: CASSLIFGGKPSSNYGYTF.